Each of the 27 T cell receptor beta chains below was sequenced from the same sample in a study of PD-1 blockade in classical Hodgkin lymphoma. TCRdb's copy holds only in-frame clones and misses some; the assay was immunoSEQ multiplex PCR. The sample shows nearly 50,000 clones, 65% to 80% of them seen only once. Time point described: cycle 4 day 1 (C4D1), after around six weeks of nivolumab. Every patient was affected by relapse after autologous stem cell transplantation, while exposure to brentuximab vedotin was not uniform. The sequences come from peripheral blood mononuclear cells (PBMCs), collected before the fourth cycle of nivolumab. The origin of the receptors is a human donor with classical Hodgkin lymphoma.

The chain is built from TRBV18 and TRBJ2-1, with TRBD2 matching over 11 bases. V lost 1 base and J lost 2; bases outside the gene matches: 7. The CDR3 covers 18 residues. Germline assignment: CDR1 KGHSH and CDR2 LQKENI. In nucleotides, the CDR3 is TGTGCCAGCTCACCACAGCTAGCGGGAGGAGGGGCCTACAATGAGCAGTTCTTC. Translation gives CASSPQLAGGGAYNEQFF.

This clone has just a few counts. The V gene is TRBV7-2, the J gene TRBJ2-3; D might be TRBD2 (6 bases). This CDR3 is 13 amino acids long. V lost 5 bases and J 8 bases, leaving 14 bases between the germline ends. Germline CDR1 reads SGHTA; CDR2 reads FQGNSA. The CDR3 DNA reads TGTGCCAGCAGCCCCGTAACGGAGGGTACGCAGTATTTT. Protein sequence: CASSPVTEGTQYF. The full variable domain, with the rest looked up from reference TRBV7-2 and TRBJ2-3, is GAGVSQSPSNKVTEKGKDVELRCDPISGHTALYWYRQSLGQGLEFLIYFQGNSAPDKSGLPSDRFSAERTGGSVSTLTIQRTQQEDSAVYLCASSPVTEGTQYFGPGTRLTVL.

The chain joins TRBV13 to TRBJ2-5; weak D call: TRBD1 (10 bases). The germline V gene has CDR1 PRHDT and CDR2 FYEKMQ (reference sequence). Trimming removed 3 bases at V and 4 bases at J, with 42 bases between. This CDR3 region has 24 residues. The CDR3 here is CASSLGAGTGDPGTSQKGLETQYF. DNA for the CDR3: TGTGCCAGCAGCTTGGGGGCCGGGACAGGGGACCCTGGGACTAGCCAGAAGGGCCTAGAGACCCAGTACTTC.

V is TRBV7-2 and J is TRBJ1-5, with no clear D. Trimming shortened V by 1 base and J by 7 bases, and 11 bases separated the two germline ends. This CDR3 is 14 amino acids long. Looked up from germline, CDR1 is SGHTA and CDR2 is FQGNSA. CDR3 DNA sequence: TGTGCCAGCAGCTTAGAGAGGGTAACGCAGCCCCAGCATTTT. Protein: CASSLERVTQPQHF.

CDR3 DNA: TGTGCCAGCAGCTGGACAGTCTACGGCTACACCTTC. Amino acid sequence: CASSWTVYGYTF. V is TRBV6-6 and J is TRBJ1-2; possibly TRBD1 for D (6 bases). Germline V CDR1 and CDR2: MNHNY, SVGAGI (reference sequence). CDR3 size: 12 residues. Trimming stripped 6 bases from V and 8 bases from J, with 13 bases between.

V is TRBV5-1 and J is TRBJ1-6; D remains ambiguous. Germline CDR1 reads SGHRS; CDR2 reads YFSETQ. Trimming pared 2 bases from V and 7 bases from J, leaving 10 bases between. CDR3 length: 14 amino acids. The CDR3 DNA reads as TGCGCCAGCAGCTTAAATATGAGAAATTCACCCCTCCACTTT. Its translation: CASSLNMRNSPLHF.

This clone was observed a single time. The CDR3 loop reads CASSPGDRVTDTQYF. In nucleotides, the CDR3 is TGTGCCAGCAGTCCTGGGGACAGGGTCACAGATACGCAGTATTTT. The chain links TRBV28 to TRBJ2-3, with 9 bases matching TRBD1. The length of the CDR3 is 15 residues. After removal of 5 bases from V and 2 bases from J, the junction contained 5 bases not matched to a gene. CDR1 and CDR2 from the germline V gene are MDHEN and SYDVKM.

The chain is built from TRBV19 and TRBJ2-1; D remains unclear. Germline CDR1 and CDR2: LNHDA and SQIVND (reference sequence). The CDR3 sequence is 16 residues long. The V end was cut by 5 bases, the J end by 8 bases, with 22 bases between. CDR3 sequence (DNA): TGTGCCAGTAGTTTCACACCGGTCCTCCTATCCGATGAGCAGTTCTTC. Its translation is CASSFTPVLLSDEQFF.

The rearrangement links TRBV7-2 to TRBJ2-1; 9 bases map to TRBD2. The CDR3 runs to 14 residues. CDR1 and CDR2 from the germline V gene are SGHTA and FQGNSA. J gave up 2 bases and V 4 bases, and 0 bases lay outside the gene matches. CDR3 sequence (DNA): TGTGCCAGCAGCTGGACTAGCGCCTACAATGAGCAGTTCTTC. Amino acid sequence: CASSWTSAYNEQFF.

J is TRBJ2-1 and V is TRBV28, with 16 bases fitting TRBD2. Trimming cost V 6 bases and J 7 bases; bases outside gene matches: 6. In germline, CDR1 is MDHEN, CDR2 SYDVKM. The CDR3 contains 16 residues. The CDR3 nucleotides read TGTGCCAGCAGCCGCATGGGACTAGCGGGAGGGAATGAGCAGTTCTTC. This gives the protein CASSRMGLAGGNEQFF.

V and J are TRBV28 and TRBJ1-2; 7 bases fit TRBD1. Germline values: CDR1 MDHEN, CDR2 SYDVKM. The CDR3 loop spans 13 amino acids. With V trimmed by 4 bases and J by 8 bases, 7 bases remained unmatched. CDR3 bases: TGTGCCAGCAGTTCGACAGGGCCAAGGGGCTACACCTTC. This translates into CASSSTGPRGYTF.

The rearrangement links TRBV7-2 to TRBJ2-7, with 8 bases matching TRBD2. The CDR3 has 15 amino acids. V trimming: 1 base; J trimming: 2 bases; junction bases outside the gene matches: 4. Germline assignment: CDR1 SGHTA and CDR2 FQGNSA. The CDR3 region has the DNA TGTGCCAGCAGCTTAGAAGCGGGAGTGACCTACGAGCAGTACTTC. Translating it yields CASSLEAGVTYEQYF.

This chain joins TRBV19 and TRBJ2-1, with D tentatively TRBD1 (6 bases). V lost 9 bases to trimming and J lost 9 bases, with 18 bases between them. Per germline, CDR1 LNHDA and CDR2 SQIVND (reference sequence). This CDR3 contains 13 residues. The CDR3 bases are TGTGCCAGCTCGGCAGGGGTACATATTGAGCAGTTCTTC. It yields the protein CASSAGVHIEQFF.

The rearrangement links TRBV7-6 to TRBJ2-7; D is ambiguous. Germline lookup yields CDR1 SGHVS and CDR2 FNYEAQ. V shed 1 base and J shed 7 bases, with 11 bases lying between them. The CDR3 spans 13 residues. The CDR3 nucleotides read TGTGCCAGCAGCTTAGGTGACCGCCTGGAGCAGTACTTC. Translated, it gives CASSLGDRLEQYF.

CDR3 amino acids: CASSFRQTAKNIQYF. CDR3 coding DNA: TGTGCCAGCAGTTTCAGGCAGACAGCCAAAAACATTCAGTACTTC. The chain recombines TRBV27 with TRBJ2-4; D unresolved. The CDR3 is 15 residues long. V was pared by 3 bases and J by 0 bases, with 9 bases between. Germline V CDR1 and CDR2: MNHEY, SMNVEV (reference sequence).

The J gene is TRBJ1-5, the V gene TRBV6-5; D unresolved. Germline-derived CDR1 and CDR2 are MNHEY and SVGAGI. The CDR3 consists of 12 residues. The ends were cut back, 7 bases at V and 3 bases at J, with 7 bases in the middle. CDR3 region: CASTDYNQPQHF. The CDR3 DNA reads TGTGCCAGCACCGATTACAATCAGCCCCAGCATTTT.

This clone appeared a few times. The V and J genes are TRBV6-1 and TRBJ1-1; possible D gene TRBD1, 5 bases. V dropped 6 bases and J dropped 7 bases, with 12 bases sitting between them. CDR1 MNHNS and CDR2 SASEGT come from the germline V gene. The CDR3 spans 12 residues. CDR3 in amino acids: CASSPGGVEAFF. Here the CDR3 DNA reads TGTGCCAGCAGCCCCGGGGGGGTTGAAGCTTTCTTT.

V is TRBV27 and J is TRBJ2-1; 16 nucleotides align to TRBD2. This CDR3 is 15 amino acids long. The germline V gene encodes CDR1 MNHEY and CDR2 SMNVEV (reference sequence). V was clipped by 5 bases and J by 9 bases; unmatched bases: 4. The DNA for the CDR3 is TGTGCCAGCAGTCCAGGGACTAGCGGGAGGGCTGAGCAGTTCTTC. Its translation: CASSPGTSGRAEQFF.

The chain joins TRBV6-5 to TRBJ1-6; D is uncertain. Germline CDR1 reads MNHEY; CDR2 reads SVGAGI. This CDR3 has 14 amino acids. Trimming pared 0 bases from V and 7 bases from J, leaving 7 bases between. The CDR3 is CASSYSIGNSPLHF. Written as DNA, the CDR3 is TGTGCCAGCAGTTACTCGATCGGGAATTCACCCCTCCACTTT.

The gene calls are TRBV27 and TRBJ2-7; TRBD1 aligns across 9 bases. Germline V gene data show CDR1 as MNHEY and CDR2 as SMNVEV (reference sequence). The CDR3 length is 15 residues. V lost 2 bases to trimming and J lost 3 bases; unmatched junction nucleotides: 5. The CDR3 region is CASSLTGTGNYEQYF. CDR3 sequence (DNA): TGTGCCAGCAGTTTAACCGGGACAGGGAACTACGAGCAGTACTTC.

The genes are TRBV28 and TRBJ1-5; 9 bases match TRBD1. CDR3 size: 15 residues. Germline V CDR1 and CDR2: MDHEN, SYDVKM. V lost 4 bases, J lost 5 bases, and 6 bases stayed unmatched. CDR3 in amino acids: CASSWGDRDDQPQHF. In nucleotides, the CDR3 is TGTGCCAGCAGTTGGGGGGACAGGGACGATCAGCCCCAGCATTTT.

The rearrangement joins TRBV28 to TRBJ2-3; D may be TRBD2 (6 bases). This CDR3 spans 16 amino acids. Looked up from germline, CDR1 is MDHEN and CDR2 is SYDVKM. V was clipped by 5 bases and J by 4 bases, with 19 bases between them. The CDR3 bases are TGTGCCAGCAGTCCATCGAGGGCGGGGAGCGCAGATACGCAGTATTTT. Translated, it gives CASSPSRAGSADTQYF. Variable domain in full (rest from reference TRBV28 and TRBJ2-3): DVKVTQSSRYLVKRTGEKVFLECVQDMDHENMFWYRQDPGLGLRLIYFSYDVKMKEKGDIPEGYSVSREKKERFSLILESASTNQTSMYLCASSPSRAGSADTQYFGPGTRLTVL.

This chain links TRBV7-6 with TRBJ2-5, with D perhaps TRBD2 (6 bases). The CDR3 covers 15 residues. In germline, CDR1 is SGHVS, CDR2 FNYEAQ. The V end was cut by 4 bases, the J end by 5 bases, with 17 bases between. Here the CDR3 reads CASSYLGRGEETQYF. As DNA, the CDR3 is TGTGCCAGCAGCTACCTCGGGAGAGGGGAGGAGACCCAGTACTTC.

This chain connects TRBV5-1 to TRBJ2-6; the D is unclear. CDR3 length: 16 amino acids. Germline values: CDR1 SGHRS, CDR2 YFSETQ. V was trimmed by 3 bases and J by 0 bases, leaving 10 bases between them. The CDR3 DNA sequence: TGCGCCAGCAGCTCGACCCTCAACTCTGGGGCCAACGTCCTGACTTTC. Protein sequence: CASSSTLNSGANVLTF.

The rearrangement joins TRBV15 to TRBJ2-1; D unresolved. This CDR3 is 12 amino acids long. Per the germline V gene, CDR1 is LNHNV and CDR2 is YYDKDF (reference sequence). V shed 2 bases and J shed 6 bases, with 5 bases lying between them. Written as DNA, the CDR3 is TGTGCCACCAGCAGATATCGCAATGAGCAGTTCTTC. Its protein product is CATSRYRNEQFF.

V usage is TRBV5-1 and J usage is TRBJ1-2, with unresolved D. The CDR3 is 14 amino acids. Trimming took off 0 bases at V and 6 bases at J, with 12 bases between the two ends. From germline, CDR1 is SGHRS and CDR2 YFSETQ. For the CDR3, the DNA is TGCGCCAGCAGCTTGGCCCAGGTTGGCGATGGCTACACCTTC. Encoded protein: CASSLAQVGDGYTF.

V is TRBV28 and J is TRBJ1-1; D unclear. Germline assignment: CDR1 MDHEN and CDR2 SYDVKM. Trimming shortened V by 4 bases and J by 5 bases, and 17 bases separated the two germline ends. The CDR3 loop spans 15 amino acids. CDR3 residues: CASSSLTPAPTEAFF. CDR3 DNA sequence: TGTGCCAGCAGTTCGCTGACGCCCGCCCCTACTGAAGCTTTCTTT.